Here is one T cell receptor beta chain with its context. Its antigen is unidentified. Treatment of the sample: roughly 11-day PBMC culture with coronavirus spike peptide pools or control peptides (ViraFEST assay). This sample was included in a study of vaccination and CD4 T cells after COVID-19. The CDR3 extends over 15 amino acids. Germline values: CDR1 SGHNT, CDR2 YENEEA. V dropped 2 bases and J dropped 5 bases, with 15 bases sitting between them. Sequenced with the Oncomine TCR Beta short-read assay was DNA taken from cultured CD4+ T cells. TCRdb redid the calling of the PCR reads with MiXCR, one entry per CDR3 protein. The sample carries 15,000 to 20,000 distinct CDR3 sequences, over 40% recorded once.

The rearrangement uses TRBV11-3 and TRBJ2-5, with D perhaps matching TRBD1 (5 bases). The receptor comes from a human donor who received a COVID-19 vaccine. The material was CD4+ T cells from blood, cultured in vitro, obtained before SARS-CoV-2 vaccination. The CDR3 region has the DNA TGTGCCAGCAGCTTATTTTCTGGGGCCGGGGAGACCCAGTACTTC. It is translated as CASSLFSGAGETQYF.